Each of the 15 T cell receptor beta chains below was sequenced from the same sample in a study of regulatory T cells in long-lasting Graves disease. Construction of TCR beta libraries relied on iRepertoire HTBI primers and on Arm-PCR targeting CDR3 regions. TCRdb called the multiplex PCR reads again in MiXCR, with one record for every CDR3 protein. Among hundreds of thousands of distinct CDR3 sequences listed, around 15% were seen once. Time point of the sample: newly diagnosed GD, antithyroid drugs for less than 3 months. Isolated PBMC RNA provided the starting material for the TCR library. These data were likewise used in another study, on T cells in Graves' hyperthyroidism and ophthalmopathy.

This material consisted of peripheral blood mononuclear cells (PBMCs), taken at new diagnosis, from a patient treated with antithyroid drugs. All receptors derive from a woman aged 35 to 59 with Graves disease.

This clonotype was observed at least ten times. V gene TRBV10-3 combines with J gene TRBJ1-1; D gene ambiguous. Trimming took 4 bases from V and 0 from J, leaving 9 bases between them. The germline V gene has CDR1 ENHRY and CDR2 SYGVKD. The CDR3 consists of 14 residues. The CDR3: CAISVGRMNTEAFF. CDR3 nucleotide sequence: TGTGCCATCAGTGTTGGGAGAATGAACACTGAAGCTTTCTTT.

This clonotype was seen at least ten times. The V call is TRBV6-1, the J call TRBJ1-5; 7 nucleotides line up with TRBD1. Germline CDR1 is MNHNS and CDR2 is SASEGT. The CDR3 totals 15 residues. J was trimmed by 2 bases and V by 7 bases; bases with no gene match: 8. The CDR3 loop is CASTTGDWRNQPQHF. DNA of the CDR3: TGTGCCAGCACAACAGGGGATTGGCGCAATCAGCCCCAGCATTTT.

This clonotype was observed at least ten times. The J gene is TRBJ1-1, the V gene TRBV9, with TRBD1 matching over 7 bases. The ends lost 4 bases at V and 5 bases at J; junction bases unmatched: 11. Germline V CDR1 and CDR2: SGDLS, YYNGEE. This CDR3 is 15 amino acids long. In DNA, the CDR3 is TGTGCCAGCAGCACGGAGGGACAGTTGTTAACTGAAGCTTTCTTT. Translated: CASSTEGQLLTEAFF.

At least ten counts were recorded for this clonotype. The chain uses TRBV12-3 or TRBV12-4 and TRBJ2-1; TRBD1 matches 11 bases. The trim removed 2 bases at V and 7 bases at J, leaving 4 bases unmatched. CDR3 length: 15 amino acids. CDR3 loop: CASSLTDRGLNEQFF. CDR3 DNA: TGTGCCAGCAGTTTAACGGACAGGGGGCTAAATGAGCAGTTCTTC.

The gene calls are TRBV29-1 and TRBJ1-4; 10 bases are shared with TRBD1. The junction had 4 bases not matched to a gene; V was cut back by 4 bases and J by 8 bases. Germline assignment: CDR1 SQVTM and CDR2 ANQGSEA. This CDR3 contains 13 residues. The CDR3 here is CSVVSGQGEKLFF. CDR3 sequence (DNA): TGCAGCGTTGTATCGGGACAGGGGGAAAAACTGTTTTTT.

Only a few counts were recorded for this clonotype. The chain employs TRBV20-1 and TRBJ1-1, with D possibly being TRBD1 (6 bases). V gave up 0 bases and J gave up 1 base, with 12 bases separating them. CDR3 length: 15 amino acids. Germline V gene data show CDR1 as DFQATT and CDR2 as SNEGSKA (reference sequence). The CDR3 here is CSAREPGQRNTEAFF. In DNA form, the CDR3 reads TGCAGTGCTAGAGAACCGGGACAAAGGAACACTGAAGCTTTCTTT.

This clonotype was detected a few times. The chain carries TRBV27 and TRBJ1-5; D is perhaps TRBD1 (5 bases). Trimming removed 5 bases from V and 9 bases from J, with 14 bases in between. The V gene's germline CDR1 is MNHEY and CDR2 SMNVEV (reference sequence). CDR3 length equals 13 residues. The CDR3 nucleotides are TGTGCCAGCAGTCCGGACATACGCAGGCCCCAGCATTTT. Translating gives CASSPDIRRPQHF.

The table lists this clonotype with a few counts. CDR3 amino acids: CASSRPVQFF. The CDR3 DNA follows: TGTGCCAGCAGTAGGCCAGTCCAGTTCTTC. The chain couples TRBV6-1 to TRBJ2-1, with D hard to call. Trimming took 5 bases from V and 13 from J, leaving 9 bases between them. Germline values: CDR1 MNHNS, CDR2 SASEGT. This CDR3 contains 10 residues.

In the case of this clonotype: A much larger clone is a single base away; this may be a read error. The V gene is TRBV12-3 or TRBV12-4, the J gene TRBJ2-4, with D possibly being TRBD2 (5 bases). The CDR3 extends over 12 amino acids. Written as DNA, the CDR3 is TGTGCCAGCAGGCGAGTTGAGGGTGAGCAGCTCTTC. This encodes CASRRVEGEQLF.

The chain joins TRBV19 to TRBJ1-4; possible D gene TRBD1, 5 bases. The ends were cut back, 7 bases at V and 0 bases at J, with 15 bases in the middle. This CDR3 has 16 amino acids. The germline gives CDR1 LNHDA, CDR2 SQIVND (reference sequence). Written as DNA, the CDR3 is TGTGCCAGTAAGGACAATCAGGGAGCAACTAATGAAAAACTGTTTTTT. This codes for CASKDNQGATNEKLFF.

The chain uses TRBV11-2 and TRBJ1-3; no definite D call. Germline V gene lookup returns CDR1 SGHAT and CDR2 FQNNGV. The CDR3 has 15 residues. V was pared by 2 bases and J by 0 bases, with 8 bases between. The CDR3 DNA sequence: TGTGCCAGCAGCTTAAGCATTATCTCTGGAAACACCATATATTTT. Encoded protein: CASSLSIISGNTIYF.

This clonotype was observed a few times. The chain has TRBV11-3 and TRBJ1-2; D possibly corresponds to TRBD1 (5 bases). Germline lookup yields CDR1 SGHNT and CDR2 YENEEA. V gave up 4 bases and J gave up 6 bases, with 18 bases separating them. The CDR3 has 15 residues. The CDR3 loop is CASSSRGTPENGYTF. The CDR3 region has the DNA TGTGCCAGCAGCTCCCGCGGGACCCCAGAGAATGGCTACACCTTC.

The rearrangement uses TRBV11-2 and TRBJ1-3; no definite D call. The CDR3 consists of 12 residues. V lost 4 bases to trimming and J lost 8 bases, with 9 bases between them. CDR1 is SGHAT and CDR2 is FQNNGV in the germline V gene. CDR3 in amino acids: CASSSERDTIYF. CDR3 nucleotides: TGTGCCAGCAGCTCAGAGCGAGACACCATATATTTT.

This clonotype was counted many times. The chain has TRBV3-1 and TRBJ1-6; D ambiguous. Germline CDR1 LGHDT, CDR2 YNNKEL (reference sequence). This CDR3 has 12 residues. V shed 4 bases and J shed 6 bases, with 4 bases lying between them. The CDR3: CASSPVNSPLHF. DNA of the CDR3: TGTGCCAGCAGCCCCGTTAATTCACCCCTCCACTTT.

This clonotype was observed a few times. The chain joins TRBV20-1 to TRBJ1-1; no clear D. Trimming pared 6 bases from V and 0 bases from J, leaving 8 bases between. In germline, CDR1 is DFQATT, CDR2 SNEGSKA (reference sequence). The CDR3 spans 12 residues. Here the CDR3 DNA reads TGCAGTGCCCTAGGGATGAACACTGAAGCTTTCTTT. It is translated as CSALGMNTEAFF.